Listed below are T cell receptor beta chains from one sample, sequenced in a study of blood T cell repertoires in COVID-19. Generated by immunoSEQ multiplex PCR, the TCRdb table keeps only in-frame clones and is missing some. In the table there are about 150,000 clones, around three quarters of which are singletons. The specimen sequenced was peripheral blood. The receptors were gathered from a man aged 50 to 60 with acute or convalescent COVID-19. CDR3s include the opening cysteine and the closing phenylalanine or tryptophan. The order of the fields is D gene, J gene, clone size, V gene, CDR3 DNA, CDR3 protein. A D gene is named only where the DNA matches it firmly. Not all rows give a size; the values are once, few, many and, for expanded clones, a class.

d_call: TRBD1; j_call: TRBJ2-6; clone_size: .; v_call: TRBV27; cdr3_nt: TGTGCCAGCAGTTTAGCTGGGACAGGGGGGGCCAACGTCCTGACTTTC; cdr3_aa: CASSLAGTGGANVLTF
d_call: TRBD1; j_call: TRBJ2-7; clone_size: .; v_call: TRBV5-6; cdr3_nt: TGTGCCAGCAGCCCCGGGACAGGAACCTACGAGCAGTACTTC; cdr3_aa: CASSPGTGTYEQYF
d_call: .; j_call: TRBJ2-3; clone_size: .; v_call: TRBV5-1; cdr3_nt: TGCGCCAGCAGCTTGGGGTGGGGGCTAGATACGCAGTATTTT; cdr3_aa: CASSLGWGLDTQYF
d_call: TRBD1; j_call: TRBJ2-1; clone_size: once; v_call: TRBV7-3; cdr3_nt: TGTGCCAGCAGCTTATTAGATTTTTTTGGGACAGGGGATTACAATGAGCAGTTCTTC; cdr3_aa: CASSLLDFFGTGDYNEQFF
d_call: TRBD1; j_call: TRBJ1-6; clone_size: .; v_call: TRBV5-1; cdr3_nt: TGCGCCAGCAGCTTTGGACAGGGGGCGAATGATTCACCCCTCCACTTT; cdr3_aa: CASSFGQGANDSPLHF
d_call: TRBD1; j_call: TRBJ2-7; clone_size: .; v_call: TRBV5-1; cdr3_nt: TGCGCCAGCAGCCTGGACGGACAGGGGGGCGAGCAGTACTTC; cdr3_aa: CASSLDGQGGEQYF
d_call: .; j_call: TRBJ2-7; clone_size: .; v_call: TRBV2; cdr3_nt: TGTGCCAGCAGTGAGAGATACGAGCAGTACTTC; cdr3_aa: CASSERYEQYF
d_call: .; j_call: TRBJ2-7; clone_size: .; v_call: TRBV6-5; cdr3_nt: TGTGCCAGCACGGTGGGGGGAACCTACGAGCAGTACTTC; cdr3_aa: CASTVGGTYEQYF
d_call: .; j_call: TRBJ2-2; clone_size: .; v_call: TRBV29-1; cdr3_nt: TGCAGCGTCACGGGGGATCCCACCGGGGAGCTGTTTTTT; cdr3_aa: CSVTGDPTGELFF
d_call: .; j_call: TRBJ2-2; clone_size: .; v_call: TRBV6-5; cdr3_nt: TGTGCCAGCAGCAGGGGTTTCGGGGAGCTGTTTTTT; cdr3_aa: CASSRGFGELFF
d_call: .; j_call: TRBJ1-1; clone_size: few; v_call: TRBV5-1; cdr3_nt: TGCGCCAGCACCCAAAGCGGGCCCACTGAAGCTTTCTTT; cdr3_aa: CASTQSGPTEAFF
d_call: TRBD1; j_call: TRBJ1-2; clone_size: .; v_call: TRBV6-1; cdr3_nt: TGTGCCAGCAGTGACCCCGGGACAGGGGTATATGGCTACACCTTC; cdr3_aa: CASSDPGTGVYGYTF
d_call: TRBD1; j_call: TRBJ1-5; clone_size: .; v_call: TRBV11-2; cdr3_nt: TGTGCCAGCAGCTTAGGTGGGACAGGGGTTGGGCAGCCCCAGCATTTT; cdr3_aa: CASSLGGTGVGQPQHF
d_call: TRBD2; j_call: TRBJ2-2; clone_size: .; v_call: TRBV19; cdr3_nt: TGTGCCAGTAGTATTAAGACTAGCGACACCGGGGAGCTGTTTTTT; cdr3_aa: CASSIKTSDTGELFF
d_call: .; j_call: TRBJ1-5; clone_size: .; v_call: TRBV5-6; cdr3_nt: TGTGCCAGCAGCTTGGCGGGGGTCAATCAGCCCCAGCATTTT; cdr3_aa: CASSLAGVNQPQHF
d_call: .; j_call: TRBJ2-2; clone_size: .; v_call: TRBV19; cdr3_nt: TGTGCCAGTAGTATCCGGGAAAGTCCCGGGGAGCTGTTTTTT; cdr3_aa: CASSIRESPGELFF
d_call: TRBD1; j_call: TRBJ1-1; clone_size: .; v_call: TRBV27; cdr3_nt: TGTGCCAGCAGTCTAGGAGGGACAGGGGCATCAGGGGCTTTCTTT; cdr3_aa: CASSLGGTGASGAFF
d_call: .; j_call: TRBJ2-2; clone_size: .; v_call: TRBV12-3/TRBV12-4; cdr3_nt: TGTGCCAGCAGTTTGAAGGGGCCCGGGGAGCTGTTTTTT; cdr3_aa: CASSLKGPGELFF
d_call: .; j_call: TRBJ2-2; clone_size: once; v_call: TRBV5-1; cdr3_nt: TGCGCCAGCAGCTTGGATGTCGAGGGATACTACACCGGGGAGCTGTTTTTT; cdr3_aa: CASSLDVEGYYTGELFF
d_call: TRBD2; j_call: TRBJ2-1; clone_size: .; v_call: TRBV7-9; cdr3_nt: TGTGCCAGCAGCTCGGGGGGACTAGGAAGGTTCTTC; cdr3_aa: CASSSGGLGRFF
d_call: TRBD1; j_call: TRBJ1-1; clone_size: .; v_call: TRBV18; cdr3_nt: TGTGCCAGCTCTGGTCAGGGGGCGACTGAAGCTTTCTTT; cdr3_aa: CASSGQGATEAFF
d_call: TRBD1; j_call: TRBJ2-3; clone_size: .; v_call: TRBV6-6; cdr3_nt: TGTGCCAGCAGCCGGGACAGTATCACAGATACGCAGTATTTT; cdr3_aa: CASSRDSITDTQYF
d_call: .; j_call: TRBJ2-1; clone_size: .; v_call: TRBV9; cdr3_nt: TGTGCCAGCAGTGGCCCCCTTTTGGGGGCACATGAGCAGTTCTTC; cdr3_aa: CASSGPLLGAHEQFF
d_call: .; j_call: TRBJ1-2; clone_size: .; v_call: TRBV6-5; cdr3_nt: TGTGCCAGCAGTTTCGACAGGAGGATTGGCTACACCTTC; cdr3_aa: CASSFDRRIGYTF
d_call: .; j_call: TRBJ1-2; clone_size: .; v_call: TRBV2; cdr3_nt: TGTGCCAGCAGTGAAGTTCACGTGGCCGATGGCTACACCTTC; cdr3_aa: CASSEVHVADGYTF
d_call: .; j_call: TRBJ2-2; clone_size: .; v_call: TRBV24-1; cdr3_nt: TGTGCCACCAGTGTCGGGGGGCAGGGGGAGCTGTTTTTT; cdr3_aa: CATSVGGQGELFF
d_call: .; j_call: TRBJ2-5; clone_size: .; v_call: TRBV9; cdr3_nt: TGTGCCAGCAGCGTAGGGCTAGGCGTAGGTAAAGAGACCCAGTACTTC; cdr3_aa: CASSVGLGVGKETQYF
d_call: TRBD2; j_call: TRBJ2-2; clone_size: .; v_call: TRBV27; cdr3_nt: TGTGCCAGCAGTTTAATAGCGGGGGGTCACACCGGGGAGCTGTTTTTT; cdr3_aa: CASSLIAGGHTGELFF
d_call: .; j_call: TRBJ1-5; clone_size: .; v_call: TRBV30; cdr3_nt: TGTGCCTGGAGGGCAGCGGAGTGGGGACCCCAGCATTTT; cdr3_aa: CAWRAAEWGPQHF
d_call: TRBD1; j_call: TRBJ1-4; clone_size: .; v_call: TRBV5-1; cdr3_nt: TGCGCCAGCAGCTTGAGGGTGACAGGGGGAGGTGAAAAACTGTTTTTT; cdr3_aa: CASSLRVTGGGEKLFF
d_call: .; j_call: TRBJ1-2; clone_size: .; v_call: TRBV5-1; cdr3_nt: TGCGCCAGCAGCTTCGACACTAACTATGGCTACACCTTC; cdr3_aa: CASSFDTNYGYTF
d_call: .; j_call: TRBJ2-2; clone_size: .; v_call: TRBV3-1/TRBV3-2; cdr3_nt: TGTGCCAGCAGCCGAAGAGGAGGGGGGGACACCGGGGAGCTGTTTTTT; cdr3_aa: CASSRRGGGDTGELFF
d_call: TRBD1; j_call: TRBJ2-1; clone_size: .; v_call: TRBV9; cdr3_nt: TGTGCCAGCAGCGTCGCTCCGGGGACAGGAGGGGGCAATGAGCAGTTCTTC; cdr3_aa: CASSVAPGTGGGNEQFF
d_call: TRBD1; j_call: TRBJ1-2; clone_size: .; v_call: TRBV18; cdr3_nt: TGTGCCAGCTCACCCTTACCACAGGGGGACTATGGCTACACCTTC; cdr3_aa: CASSPLPQGDYGYTF
d_call: TRBD1; j_call: TRBJ1-2; clone_size: .; v_call: TRBV11-3; cdr3_nt: TGTGCCAGTTCGCCGCCGGGGGACAGGAGACTCTATGGCTACACCTTC; cdr3_aa: CASSPPGDRRLYGYTF
d_call: .; j_call: TRBJ1-2; clone_size: .; v_call: TRBV6-6; cdr3_nt: TGTGCCAGCAGGAGTTCAGGGTGGGATGGCTACACCTTC; cdr3_aa: CASRSSGWDGYTF
d_call: .; j_call: TRBJ2-3; clone_size: .; v_call: TRBV27; cdr3_nt: TGTGCCAGCAGTTTATCGATCGGTTCAAAAACGCAGTATTTT; cdr3_aa: CASSLSIGSKTQYF
d_call: TRBD1; j_call: TRBJ1-4; clone_size: .; v_call: TRBV19; cdr3_nt: TGTGCCAGTATGGGGACAGAAAATGAAAAACTGTTTTTT; cdr3_aa: CASMGTENEKLFF
d_call: .; j_call: TRBJ1-2; clone_size: .; v_call: TRBV7-8; cdr3_nt: TGTGCCAGCAGCCGGGGGGGAGATGAGGGCTACACCTTC; cdr3_aa: CASSRGGDEGYTF
d_call: .; j_call: TRBJ2-1; clone_size: .; v_call: TRBV5-1; cdr3_nt: TGCGCCAGCAGCGTCCTCCTAACCCGGGGTGTAGGTGAGCAGTTCTTC; cdr3_aa: CASSVLLTRGVGEQFF
d_call: .; j_call: TRBJ1-6; clone_size: .; v_call: TRBV9; cdr3_nt: TGTGCCAGCAGCGTAGAGGAGGATAGCTTCTATAATTCACCCCTCCACTTT; cdr3_aa: CASSVEEDSFYNSPLHF
d_call: .; j_call: TRBJ1-6; clone_size: once; v_call: TRBV30; cdr3_nt: TGTGCCTGGAGCCTCACGGGTAATAATTCACCCCTCCACTTT; cdr3_aa: CAWSLTGNNSPLHF
d_call: TRBD1; j_call: TRBJ2-1; clone_size: .; v_call: TRBV6-5; cdr3_nt: TGTGCCAGCAGTCCGGGACAGGGGGCAGTAAATGAGCAGTTCTTC; cdr3_aa: CASSPGQGAVNEQFF